The 30 T cell receptor beta chains presented below share a single source sample, sequenced in a study of cytomegalovirus exposure and HLA in healthy donors. PCR amplification relied on 60 Vbeta primers (plus 13 Jbeta primers). Clones were read by immunoSEQ multiplex PCR, and TCRdb kept only the in-frame ones, dropping some. The table lists 200,000 to 250,000 clones. The specimen was PBMCs. The source is a girl aged 2 to 10 in good health and CMV-seropositive.

V usage is TRBV15 and J usage is TRBJ2-3; TRBD2 matches 9 bases. This CDR3 is built from 16 residues. CDR1 is LNHNV, CDR2 YYDKDF, per germline (reference sequence). Losses at the gene ends were 0 bases for V and 6 bases for J; bases not matched to a gene: 7. CDR3 nucleotides: TGTGCCACCAGCAGAGATCGTGCAACTAGCGGGGATACGCAGTATTTT. This gives the protein CATSRDRATSGDTQYF. The full variable domain, rest sourced from reference TRBV15 and TRBJ2-3, is DAMVIQNPRYQVTQFGKPVTLSCSQTLNHNVMYWYQQKSSQAPKLLFHYYDKDFNNEADTPDNFQSRRPNTSFCFLDIRSPGLGDTAMYLCATSRDRATSGDTQYFGPGTRLTVL.

This chain links TRBV27 with TRBJ1-1; weak D call: TRBD1 (5 bases). Trimming removed 3 bases from V and 7 bases from J, with 12 bases in between. CDR1 is MNHEY, CDR2 SMNVEV, per germline (reference sequence). This CDR3 has 13 amino acids. CDR3 coding DNA: TGTGCCAGCAGTTTTGACAGTATTAATGAAGCTTTCTTT. The encoded protein is CASSFDSINEAFF.

The chain combines TRBV6-4 with TRBJ2-1, with TRBD1 as a possible D gene (5 bases). CDR3 length: 14 amino acids. Between the trimmed V and J ends, which lost 5 bases and 9 bases, there was a span of 17 bases. CDR1 and CDR2 from the germline V gene are MRHNA and SNTAGT. CDR3: CASSRQGSLSEQFF. In DNA form, the CDR3 reads TGTGCCAGCAGTCGGCAGGGCTCCCTGAGTGAGCAGTTCTTC.

The chain combines TRBV5-1 with TRBJ1-4; the match to TRBD1 covers 9 bases. The CDR3 runs to 15 residues. The V segment lost 0 bases and the J segment 4 bases; nucleotides outside the gene matches: 1. Germline lookup yields CDR1 SGHRS and CDR2 YFSETQ. CDR3 coding DNA: TGCGCCAGCAGCTTGGGGACAGGGGTTAATGAAAAACTGTTTTTT. Translation: CASSLGTGVNEKLFF. Full variable domain (outside the CDR3, taken from reference TRBV5-1 and TRBJ1-4): KAGVTQTPRYLIKTRGQQVTLSCSPISGHRSVSWYQQTPGQGLQFLFEYFSETQRNKGNFPGRFSGRQFSNSRSEMNVSTLELGDSALYLCASSLGTGVNEKLFFGSGTQLSVL.

This chain joins TRBV27 and TRBJ1-2, with 7 bases lining up with TRBD1. Germline V gives CDR1 MNHEY, CDR2 SMNVEV (reference sequence). The J segment lost 2 bases and the V segment lost 5 bases, leaving 8 bases of the junction unmatched. CDR3 length equals 15 residues. For the CDR3, the DNA is TGTGCCAGCAGTCCCTTGACAGGGAACAACTATGGCTACACCTTC. Its protein is CASSPLTGNNYGYTF.

The chain employs TRBV5-1 and TRBJ1-1; weak D call: TRBD1 (5 bases). Germline CDR1 reads SGHRS; CDR2 reads YFSETQ. Trimming took off 6 bases at V and 3 bases at J, with 15 bases between the two ends. The CDR3 extends over 14 amino acids. The CDR3 DNA reads as TGCGCCAGCACTTTAGGGGAGGCGGACACTGAAGCTTTCTTT. Protein sequence: CASTLGEADTEAFF.

The CDR3 DNA reads as TGTGCCAGCAGCCGCCTAGCGGGAGTAGGTAATGAGCAGTTCTTC. Residues: CASSRLAGVGNEQFF. The J gene is TRBJ2-1, the V gene TRBV6-5; 10 bases are a match to TRBD2. With 6 bases clipped from V and 7 bases from J, the junction kept 9 bases outside the gene matches. This CDR3 is built from 15 residues. The germline V gene has CDR1 MNHEY and CDR2 SVGAGI.

This chain links TRBV6-1 with TRBJ1-2, with TRBD1 as a possible D gene (6 bases). The CDR3 length is 15 residues. Germline-derived CDR1 and CDR2 are MNHNS and SASEGT. V lost 1 base and J 2 bases, leaving 11 bases between the germline ends. CDR3 protein: CASSEGTGTNYGYTF. DNA of the CDR3: TGTGCCAGCAGTGAAGGCACAGGGACCAACTATGGCTACACCTTC.

The chain carries TRBV19 and TRBJ2-7; 7 bases align to TRBD2. Looked up from germline, CDR1 is LNHDA and CDR2 is SQIVND (reference sequence). This CDR3 is 13 amino acids long. V shed 3 bases, J shed 2 bases, and the junction held 1 base outside the gene matches. The CDR3 nucleotides are TGTGCCAGTAGTATGGGGGGGGCCTACGAGCAGTACTTC. It encodes CASSMGGAYEQYF. Combining the CDR3 with reference TRBV19 and TRBJ2-7 gives the whole variable domain DGGITQSPKYLFRKEGQNVTLSCEQNLNHDAMYWYRQDPGQGLRLIYYSQIVNDFQKGDIAEGYSVSREKKESFPLTVTSAQKNPTAFYLCASSMGGAYEQYFGPGTRLTVT.

The genes are TRBV7-2 and TRBJ2-6; 7 bases agree with TRBD1. Per germline, CDR1 SGHTA and CDR2 FQGNSA. J was trimmed by 0 bases and V by 5 bases; bases with no gene match: 1. The CDR3 length is 15 residues. CDR3 nucleotides: TGTGCCAGCAGCCCAGGGGGCTCTGGGGCCAACGTCCTGACTTTC. This gives the protein CASSPGGSGANVLTF.

The chain combines TRBV6-5 with TRBJ1-1; D gene ambiguous. The CDR3 is made up of 14 amino acids. Germline CDR1 and CDR2: MNHEY and SVGAGI. Trimming shortened V by 2 bases and J by 0 bases, and 7 bases separated the two germline ends. The CDR3 sequence: CASSYGGMNTEAFF. The CDR3, as DNA: TGTGCCAGCAGTTACGGAGGTATGAACACTGAAGCTTTCTTT.

The chain joins TRBV11-2 to TRBJ2-7, with D tentatively TRBD1 (6 bases). Trimming shortened V by 5 bases and J by 2 bases, and 10 bases separated the two germline ends. The CDR3 runs 13 residues. The germline gives CDR1 SGHAT, CDR2 FQNNGV. The CDR3 protein is CASSPTGTYEQYF. CDR3 coding DNA: TGTGCCAGCAGCCCCACAGGGACCTACGAGCAGTACTTC.

The chain couples TRBV29-1 to TRBJ2-7, with TRBD1 matching over 9 bases. The CDR3 extends over 17 amino acids. Germline V gives CDR1 SQVTM, CDR2 ANQGSEA. Trimming at V came to 0 bases and at J to 3 bases, leaving 12 bases not matched to a gene. CDR3 coding DNA: TGCAGCGTTGAAGATGCCTCCCTTGGGACAGGGAACTACGAGCAGTACTTC. Translation gives CSVEDASLGTGNYEQYF.

V is TRBV19 and J is TRBJ1-2; 9 bases match TRBD1. CDR1 is LNHDA and CDR2 is SQIVND in the germline V gene (reference sequence). The CDR3 runs 15 residues. Germline trimming cut 7 bases from V and 6 bases from J; bases unmatched to any gene: 12. The CDR3 sequence is CASNGRDREADGYTF. The CDR3 DNA sequence: TGTGCCAGTAACGGCCGGGACAGGGAAGCGGATGGCTACACCTTC.

This rearrangement joins TRBV11-1 to TRBJ2-3; no definite D call. Trimming took off 7 bases at V and 2 bases at J, with 7 bases between the two ends. In germline, CDR1 is SGHAT, CDR2 FQDESV (reference sequence). The length of the CDR3 is 12 residues. CDR3 nucleotide sequence: TGTGCCAGCACAGATTCCACAGATACGCAGTATTTT. Translated, it gives CASTDSTDTQYF. Full variable domain (outside the CDR3, taken from reference TRBV11-1 and TRBJ2-3): EAEVAQSPRYKITEKSQAVAFWCDPISGHATLYWYRQILGQGPELLVQFQDESVVDDSQLPKDRFSAERLKGVDSTLKIQPAELGDSAMYLCASTDSTDTQYFGPGTRLTVL.

A remark on this clone: The germline gene is not matched at one end of the junction; a read error may be the cause. Other DNA sequences in the same sample also yield this CDR3. The chain employs TRBV19 and TRBJ1-3; 7 nucleotides align to TRBD1. The germline V gene has CDR1 LNHDA and CDR2 SQIVND (reference sequence). The CDR3 loop spans 16 amino acids. In DNA form, the CDR3 reads TGTGCCAGTAGCGATCCGGGACAGTGGGCTGGAAACACCATATACTTT. It specifies CASSDPGQWAGNTIYF. The full variable domain, with the rest looked up from reference TRBV19 and TRBJ1-3, is DGGITQSPKYLFRKEGQNVTLSCEQNLNHDAMYWYRQDPGQGLRLIYYSQIVNDFQKGDIAEGYSVSREKKESFPLTVTSAQKNPTAFYLCASSDPGQWAGNTIYFGEGSWLTVV.

This chain links TRBV6-6 with TRBJ1-5; no clear D. Trimming removed 10 bases from V and 3 bases from J, with 10 bases in between. The CDR3 totals 12 residues. The germline V gene encodes CDR1 MNHNY and CDR2 SVGAGI (reference sequence). Here the CDR3 reads CATGSYNQPQHF. CDR3 bases: TGTGCCACCGGGTCCTACAATCAGCCCCAGCATTTT.

The chain couples TRBV27 to TRBJ2-6; D might be TRBD1 (6 bases). This CDR3 is 20 amino acids long. The V and J ends lost 0 bases and 0 bases respectively, with 18 bases between them. CDR1 is MNHEY, CDR2 SMNVEV, per germline (reference sequence). CDR3 loop: CASSLSGMWGLGSGANVLTF. The CDR3 region has the DNA TGTGCCAGCAGTTTATCGGGTATGTGGGGGCTGGGCTCTGGGGCCAACGTCCTGACTTTC. The full variable domain, its missing parts supplied by reference TRBV27 and TRBJ2-6, is EAQVTQNPRYLITVTGKKLTVTCSQNMNHEYMSWYRQDPGLGLRQIYYSMNVEVTDKGDVPEGYKVSRKEKRNFPLILESPSPNQTSLYFCASSLSGMWGLGSGANVLTFGAGSRLTVL.

The V call is TRBV7-9, the J call TRBJ2-7; 12 nucleotides agree with TRBD2. The trim removed 5 bases at V and 3 bases at J, leaving 8 bases unmatched. The CDR3 is 16 amino acids. Germline CDR1 is SEHNR and CDR2 is FQNEAQ (reference sequence). CDR3 DNA: TGTGCCAGCAGCCGCACACTAGCGGGAGGAAGCTACGAGCAGTACTTC. It codes for CASSRTLAGGSYEQYF.

This chain uses TRBV5-1 with TRBJ2-1; no clear D gene. Germline V CDR1 and CDR2: SGHRS, YFSETQ. V was trimmed by 0 bases and J by 9 bases, leaving 10 bases between them. The CDR3 covers 13 residues. CDR3 coding DNA: TGCGCCAGCAGCTTGGCCCCTGGCGGTGAGCAGTTCTTC. Its translation: CASSLAPGGEQFF.

The rearrangement joins TRBV27 to TRBJ1-4, with 7 bases aligning to TRBD1. With V trimmed by 3 bases and J by 7 bases, 8 bases remained unmatched. Germline-derived CDR1 and CDR2 are MNHEY and SMNVEV (reference sequence). This CDR3 has 15 amino acids. CDR3 sequence: CASSFQYRGGEKLFF. Written as DNA, the CDR3 is TGTGCCAGCAGTTTTCAATACAGGGGAGGTGAAAAACTGTTTTTT.

The chain carries TRBV4-2 and TRBJ2-2, with TRBD2 identical over 11 bases. Trimming removed 4 bases from V and 0 bases from J; junction bases left unmatched: 4. CDR3 length equals 17 residues. Germline assignment: CDR1 LGHNA and CDR2 YNFKEQ. The CDR3 bases are TGTGCCAGCAGCCGCATACTAGCGGGAGCGAACACCGGGGAGCTGTTTTTT. Amino acid sequence: CASSRILAGANTGELFF.

The J gene is TRBJ1-2, the V gene TRBV28; TRBD1 might be the D (5 bases). The germline CDR1 and CDR2 sequences are MDHEN and SYDVKM. The V and J ends lost 8 bases and 6 bases respectively, with 16 bases between them. The CDR3 contains 13 residues. The CDR3 sequence: CASLSSGYDGYTF. The CDR3 bases are TGTGCCAGCCTTTCTTCAGGGTACGATGGCTACACCTTC.

The chain employs TRBV30 and TRBJ2-2, with D perhaps TRBD1 (5 bases). The length of the CDR3 is 15 residues. Germline CDR1 reads GTSNPN; CDR2 reads SVGIG (reference sequence). Trimming pared 0 bases from V and 2 bases from J, leaving 10 bases between. The CDR3 DNA is TGTGCCTGGAGTGTACGGACACTAAACACCGGGGAGCTGTTTTTT. Its translation: CAWSVRTLNTGELFF.

V usage is TRBV19 and J usage is TRBJ2-7, with D perhaps TRBD2 (6 bases). Germline V gene data show CDR1 as LNHDA and CDR2 as SQIVND (reference sequence). The CDR3 consists of 13 residues. Between the trimmed V and J ends, which lost 4 bases and 5 bases, there was a span of 12 bases. In nucleotides, the CDR3 is TGTGCCAGTAGTACGACGGGGGACGACGAGCAGTACTTC. This sequence encodes CASSTTGDDEQYF. The whole variable domain, filled in from reference TRBV19 and TRBJ2-7, reads DGGITQSPKYLFRKEGQNVTLSCEQNLNHDAMYWYRQDPGQGLRLIYYSQIVNDFQKGDIAEGYSVSREKKESFPLTVTSAQKNPTAFYLCASSTTGDDEQYFGPGTRLTVT.

This chain joins TRBV2 and TRBJ2-3, with 7 bases that match TRBD2. The CDR3 has 12 residues. CDR1 is SNHLY, CDR2 FYNNEI, per germline. V shed 7 bases and J 7 bases; nucleotides not matched to a gene: 5. CDR3 loop: CASMGEGNTQYF. The CDR3 DNA reads as TGTGCCAGCATGGGGGAGGGGAATACGCAGTATTTT. Together with reference TRBV2 and TRBJ2-3, the CDR3 gives the full variable domain: EPEVTQTPSHQVTQMGQEVILRCVPISNHLYFYWYRQILGQKVEFLVSFYNNEISEKSEIFDDQFSVERPDGSNFTLKIRSTKLEDSAMYFCASMGEGNTQYFGPGTRLTVL.

V usage is TRBV11-2 and J usage is TRBJ1-2; 10 positions agree with TRBD1. J was trimmed by 7 bases and V by 2 bases; bases with no gene match: 13. The CDR3 contains 17 residues. The germline V gene encodes CDR1 SGHAT and CDR2 FQNNGV. The CDR3 protein is CASSLNIRQGAEGGYTF. The CDR3 DNA follows: TGTGCCAGCAGCTTAAACATCCGACAGGGGGCTGAGGGTGGCTACACCTTC.

The J gene is TRBJ2-1, the V gene TRBV11-1; TRBD2 agrees at 10 bases. The V gene end was trimmed by 5 bases and the J gene end by 0 bases; junction bases not matched to a gene: 4. Germline V gene data show CDR1 as SGHAT and CDR2 as FQDESV (reference sequence). This CDR3 region has 16 residues. The CDR3 sequence: CASSRLAGVSYNEQFF. The CDR3 region has the DNA TGTGCCAGCAGCCGCCTAGCGGGGGTCTCCTACAATGAGCAGTTCTTC.

The genes are TRBV29-1 and TRBJ1-1, with a tentative D call TRBD1 (5 bases). The V and J ends lost 8 bases and 7 bases respectively, with 20 bases between them. The CDR3 is made up of 13 amino acids. Germline CDR1 is SQVTM and CDR2 is ANQGSEA. The CDR3 sequence: CSLFRGGEGEAFF. CDR3 nucleotides: TGCAGCCTCTTCCGGGGGGGAGAGGGTGAAGCTTTCTTT.

The chain is built from TRBV5-4 and TRBJ2-7, with a tentative D call TRBD1 (6 bases). The CDR3 is 13 residues long. The germline gives CDR1 SGHNT, CDR2 YYREEE (reference sequence). V was trimmed by 4 bases and J by 4 bases, leaving 12 bases between them. The CDR3 DNA is TGTGCCAGCAGCACTGGACAGACATACGAGCAGTACTTC. Translated, it gives CASSTGQTYEQYF.